This T cell receptor (beta chain) was sequenced for a study of beta chain features in type 1 diabetes. General observations from the study: Whether HLA type influences TCRB rearrangement remained unresolved here. Among patients with Type 1 diabetes, TCRB CDR3s were moderately but significantly shorter in every one of the four CD4+ subsets.

The investigators reverse transcribed all of the isolated RNA, so they sequenced expressed TCRB transcripts. This table comes from immunoSEQ multiplex PCR, and its TCRdb copy is limited to in-frame clones, with some not included. This table has approximately 170,000 clones, under 9.5% appearing once. The germline gives CDR1 SGHAT, CDR2 FQNNGV. This CDR3 has 12 amino acids. The V gene lost 4 bases and the J gene lost 5 bases, with 9 bases spanning the gap. On average, the one heparinised blood draw given by each donor was about 100 mL. CD4+ naive, central memory, regulatory and stem cell-like memory cells were sorted via CD45RO/CCR7/CD25/CD127/CD95/CD27. With respect to this clone: The antigen remains unidentified.

This chain links TRBV11-2 with TRBJ2-7; D possibly corresponds to TRBD2 (6 bases). Sequencing was carried out using central memory CD4+ T cells from blood. The receptor was isolated from a young man with type 1 diabetes. CDR3 bases: TGTGCCAGCAGCTCCGGGAGTCACGAGCAGTACTTC. It encodes CASSSGSHEQYF.